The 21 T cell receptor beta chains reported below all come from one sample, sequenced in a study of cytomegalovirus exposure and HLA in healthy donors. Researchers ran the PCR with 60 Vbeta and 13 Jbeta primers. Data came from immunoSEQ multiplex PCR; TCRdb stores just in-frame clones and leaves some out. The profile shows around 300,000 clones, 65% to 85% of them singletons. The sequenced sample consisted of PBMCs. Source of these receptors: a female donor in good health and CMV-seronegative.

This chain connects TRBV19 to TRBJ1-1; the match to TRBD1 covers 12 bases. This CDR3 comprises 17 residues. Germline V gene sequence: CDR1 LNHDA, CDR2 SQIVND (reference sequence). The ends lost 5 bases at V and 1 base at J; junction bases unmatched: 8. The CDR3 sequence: CASSLGTGGRQNTEAFF. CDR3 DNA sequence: TGTGCCAGTAGTCTCGGGACAGGGGGCCGGCAGAACACTGAAGCTTTCTTT.

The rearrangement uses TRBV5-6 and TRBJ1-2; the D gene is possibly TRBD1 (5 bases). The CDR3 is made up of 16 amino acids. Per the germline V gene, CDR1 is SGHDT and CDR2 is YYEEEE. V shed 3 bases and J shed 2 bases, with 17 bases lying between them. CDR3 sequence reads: CASSSFVRRANYGYTF. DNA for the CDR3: TGTGCCAGCAGCTCCTTTGTTCGCAGGGCCAACTATGGCTACACCTTC.

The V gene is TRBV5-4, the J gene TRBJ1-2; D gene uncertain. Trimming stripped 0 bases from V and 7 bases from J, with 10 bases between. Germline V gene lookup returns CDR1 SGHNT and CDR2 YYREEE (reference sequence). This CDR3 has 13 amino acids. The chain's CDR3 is CASSLAGSSGYTF. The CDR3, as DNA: TGTGCCAGCAGCTTGGCAGGTAGTAGTGGCTACACCTTC.

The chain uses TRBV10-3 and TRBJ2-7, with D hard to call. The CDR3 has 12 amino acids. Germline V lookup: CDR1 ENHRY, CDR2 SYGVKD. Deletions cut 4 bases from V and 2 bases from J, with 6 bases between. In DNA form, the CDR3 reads TGTGCCATCAGTGGAAACACCTACGAGCAGTACTTC. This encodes CAISGNTYEQYF.

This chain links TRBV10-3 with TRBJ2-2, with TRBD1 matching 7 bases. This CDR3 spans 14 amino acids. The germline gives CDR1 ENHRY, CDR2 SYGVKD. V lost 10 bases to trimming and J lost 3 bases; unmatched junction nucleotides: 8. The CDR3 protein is CATFRGTDTGELFF. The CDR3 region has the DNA TGTGCCACATTTCGTGGGACAGACACCGGGGAGCTGTTTTTT.

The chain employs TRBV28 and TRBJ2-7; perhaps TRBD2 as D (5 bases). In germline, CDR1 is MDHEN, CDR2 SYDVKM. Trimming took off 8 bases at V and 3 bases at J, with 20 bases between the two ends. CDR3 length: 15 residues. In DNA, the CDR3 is TGTGCCAGCGAAAGCGAGGGCCCCGACGGCTACGAGCAGTACTTC. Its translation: CASESEGPDGYEQYF.

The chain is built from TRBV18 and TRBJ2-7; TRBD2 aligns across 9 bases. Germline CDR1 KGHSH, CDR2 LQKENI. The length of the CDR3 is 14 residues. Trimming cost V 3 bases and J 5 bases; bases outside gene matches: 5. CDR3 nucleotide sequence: TGTGCCAGCTCACCCACCGGACTAGCGAACGAGCAGTACTTC. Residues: CASSPTGLANEQYF.

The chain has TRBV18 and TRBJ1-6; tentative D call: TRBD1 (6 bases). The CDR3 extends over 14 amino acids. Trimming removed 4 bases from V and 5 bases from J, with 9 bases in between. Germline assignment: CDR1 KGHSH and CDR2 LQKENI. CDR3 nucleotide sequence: TGTGCCAGCTCACTACAGGGCCATAATTCACCCCTCCACTTT. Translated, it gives CASSLQGHNSPLHF. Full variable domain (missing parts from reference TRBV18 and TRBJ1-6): NAGVMQNPRHLVRRRGQEARLRCSPMKGHSHVYWYRQLPEEGLKFMVYLQKENIIDESGMPKERFSAEFPKEGPSILRIQQVVRGDSAAYFCASSLQGHNSPLHFGNGTRLTVT.

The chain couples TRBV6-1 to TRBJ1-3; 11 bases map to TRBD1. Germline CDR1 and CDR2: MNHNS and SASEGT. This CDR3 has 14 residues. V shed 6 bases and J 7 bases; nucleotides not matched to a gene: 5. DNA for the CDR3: TGTGCCAGCAGCCTCGGGACAGGGGGGAACACCATATATTTT. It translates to CASSLGTGGNTIYF.

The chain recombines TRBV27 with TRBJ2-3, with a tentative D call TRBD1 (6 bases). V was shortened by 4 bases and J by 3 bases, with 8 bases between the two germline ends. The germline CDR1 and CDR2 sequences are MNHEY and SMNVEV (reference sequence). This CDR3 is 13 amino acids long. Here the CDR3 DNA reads TGTGCCAGCAGTTGGCAGGGGACAGATACGCAGTATTTT. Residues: CASSWQGTDTQYF.

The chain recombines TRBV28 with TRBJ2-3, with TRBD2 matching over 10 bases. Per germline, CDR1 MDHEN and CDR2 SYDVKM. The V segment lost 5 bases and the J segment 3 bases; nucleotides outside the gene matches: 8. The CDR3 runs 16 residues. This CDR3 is CASSLLAGSWTDTQYF. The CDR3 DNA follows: TGTGCCAGCAGTCTACTAGCGGGATCGTGGACAGATACGCAGTATTTT.

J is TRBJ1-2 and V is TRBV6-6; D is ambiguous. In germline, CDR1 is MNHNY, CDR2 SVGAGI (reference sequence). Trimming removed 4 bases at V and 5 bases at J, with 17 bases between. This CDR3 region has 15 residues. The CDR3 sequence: CASSWEEGLFYGYTF. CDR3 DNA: TGTGCCAGCAGTTGGGAGGAGGGTTTATTTTATGGCTACACCTTC.

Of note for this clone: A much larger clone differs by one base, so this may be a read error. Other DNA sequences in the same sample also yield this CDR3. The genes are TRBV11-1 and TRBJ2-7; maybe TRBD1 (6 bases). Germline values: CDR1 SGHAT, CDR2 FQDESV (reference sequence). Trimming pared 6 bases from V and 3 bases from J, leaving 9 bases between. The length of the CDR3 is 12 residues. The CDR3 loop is CASSSDSYEQYF. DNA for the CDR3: TGTGCCAGCAGTTCGGACAGCTACGAGCAGTACTTC.

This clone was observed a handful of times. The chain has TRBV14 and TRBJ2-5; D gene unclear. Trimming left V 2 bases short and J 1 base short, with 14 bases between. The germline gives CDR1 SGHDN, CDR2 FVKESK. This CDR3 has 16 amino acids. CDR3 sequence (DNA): TGTGCCAGCAGCCAACCTGAGACTGCGCTCCAAGAGACCCAGTACTTC. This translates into CASSQPETALQETQYF.

The CDR3 DNA follows: TGTGCCAGCAGCTTACAATCAGATACGCAGTATTTT. The encoded protein is CASSLQSDTQYF. V usage is TRBV11-3 and J usage is TRBJ2-3; D remains unclear. Trimming removed 2 bases from V and 4 bases from J, with 4 bases in between. The V gene's germline CDR1 is SGHNT and CDR2 YENEEA. This CDR3 has 12 residues.

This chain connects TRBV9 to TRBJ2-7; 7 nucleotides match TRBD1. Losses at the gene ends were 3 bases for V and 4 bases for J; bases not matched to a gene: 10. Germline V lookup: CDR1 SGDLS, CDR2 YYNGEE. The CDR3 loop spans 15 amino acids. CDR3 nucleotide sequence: TGTGCCAGCAGCGGACGATCCGGGACAGAATACGAGCAGTACTTC. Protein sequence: CASSGRSGTEYEQYF.

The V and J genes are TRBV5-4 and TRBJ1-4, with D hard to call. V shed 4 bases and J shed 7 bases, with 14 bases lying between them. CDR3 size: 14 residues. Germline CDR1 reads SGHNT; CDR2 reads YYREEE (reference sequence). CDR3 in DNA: TGTGCCAGCAGCCTCGGACCCGAGGGTGAAAAACTGTTTTTT. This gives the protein CASSLGPEGEKLFF.

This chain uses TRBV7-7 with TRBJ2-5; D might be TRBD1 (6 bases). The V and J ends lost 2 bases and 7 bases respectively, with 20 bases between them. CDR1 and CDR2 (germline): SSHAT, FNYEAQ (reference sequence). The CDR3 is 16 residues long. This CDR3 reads CASSLSEGQGRGTQYF. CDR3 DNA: TGTGCCAGCAGCTTATCAGAGGGGCAGGGGCGAGGGACCCAGTACTTC.

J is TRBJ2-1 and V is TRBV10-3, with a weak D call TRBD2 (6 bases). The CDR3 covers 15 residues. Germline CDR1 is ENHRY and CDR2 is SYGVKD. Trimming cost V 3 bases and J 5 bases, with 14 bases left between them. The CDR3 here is CAISDRGRTDNEQFF. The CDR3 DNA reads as TGTGCCATCAGTGATCGGGGGAGAACTGACAATGAGCAGTTCTTC.

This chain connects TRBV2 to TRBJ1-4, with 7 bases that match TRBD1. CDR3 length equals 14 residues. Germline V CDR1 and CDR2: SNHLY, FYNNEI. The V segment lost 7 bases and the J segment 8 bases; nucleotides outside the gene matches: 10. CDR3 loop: CASTLTGIGEKLFF. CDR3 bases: TGTGCCAGCACCCTGACAGGGATCGGCGAAAAACTGTTTTTT.

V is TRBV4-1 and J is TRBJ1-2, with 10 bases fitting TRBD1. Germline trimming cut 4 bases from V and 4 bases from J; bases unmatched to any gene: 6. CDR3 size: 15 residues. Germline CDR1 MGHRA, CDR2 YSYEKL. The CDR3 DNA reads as TGCGCCAGCAGCCGCGCGGGACAGGGGTTCTATGGCTACACCTTC. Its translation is CASSRAGQGFYGYTF.